Listed below are T cell receptor beta chains from one sample, sequenced in a study of human T cells and chemical hapten exposure. TCRdb used MiXCR to reprocess the RACE reads, holding one entry per CDR3 protein. Of about 380,000 distinct CDR3 sequences detected, 6% to 7% appear once; the ten largest clones hold about 5%. This specimen consisted of whole blood, obtained in connection with sensitization to the hapten diphenylcyclopropenone (DPC). The receptors shown here come from a woman aged 18-30 years with alopecia areata. Some clones in this sample may be carry-over from other donors' samples. CDR3s include the opening cysteine and the closing phenylalanine or tryptophan. A D gene is named only where the DNA matches it firmly. Part of the rows lack a size; the others show once, few, many or a class for expanded clones.

j_gene	abundance	d_gene	v_gene	CDR3aa	CDR3nt
TRBJ2-3	.	.	TRBV6-6	CASKTPNTDTQYF	TGTGCCAGCAAAACCCCGAACACAGATACGCAGTATTTT
TRBJ2-3	few	TRBD2	TRBV10-3	CAISLLAGGRDTQYF	TGTGCCATCAGTCTCTTAGCGGGGGGGAGAGATACGCAGTATTTT
TRBJ1-2	many	.	TRBV29-1	CSVEEWANYGYTF	TGCAGCGTTGAAGAATGGGCTAACTATGGCTACACCTTC
TRBJ2-3	.	.	TRBV10-3	CAAQETSTDTQYF	TGTGCCGCCCAGGAGACTAGCACAGATACGCAGTATTTT
TRBJ2-1	.	.	TRBV12-3/TRBV12-4	CASSPSSVMDNEQFF	TGTGCCAGCAGTCCTTCTAGCGTCATGGACAATGAGCAGTTCTTC
TRBJ2-3	many	TRBD1	TRBV11-2	CASSLGQGTTDTQYF	TGTGCCAGCAGCTTAGGACAGGGGACTACAGATACGCAGTATTTT
TRBJ1-5	few	.	TRBV16	CASSPMRQRSQPQHF	TGTGCCAGCAGCCCAATGAGGCAGAGGAGTCAGCCCCAGCATTTT
TRBJ2-5	.	.	TRBV29-1	CSVALTGGVETQYF	TGCAGCGTTGCATTGACAGGAGGAGTGGAGACCCAGTACTTC
TRBJ2-2	.	.	TRBV29-1	CSVETLADTGELFF	TGCAGCGTTGAAACCTTGGCGGACACCGGGGAGCTGTTTTTT
TRBJ1-3	many	.	TRBV6-1	CASSEAMGAFGNTIYF	TGTGCCAGCAGTGAAGCTATGGGGGCCTTCGGAAACACCATATATTTT
TRBJ2-3	.	TRBD1	TRBV10-3	CAVPGTGTDTQYF	TGTGCCGTGCCCGGGACAGGCACAGATACGCAGTATTTT
TRBJ1-4	.	TRBD1	TRBV5-5	CASSSDRANEKLFF	TGTGCCAGCAGTTCTGACAGGGCCAATGAAAAACTGTTTTTT
TRBJ1-1	.	TRBD1	TRBV4-1	CASSRRRQGEVHEAFF	TGCGCCAGCAGCCGTAGGAGACAGGGGGAGGTTCATGAAGCTTTCTTT
TRBJ2-7	few	.	TRBV4-3	CASSKDSLYEQYF	TGCGCCAGCTCTAAGGACAGCCTCTACGAGCAGTACTTC
TRBJ1-2	few	.	TRBV11-2	CASSLGQFRGYTF	TGTGCCAGCAGCTTAGGGCAGTTCAGGGGCTACACCTTC
TRBJ2-3	.	.	TRBV7-9	CASRYPEGGSTDTQYF	TGTGCCAGCAGATACCCCGAGGGGGGTTCCACAGATACGCAGTATTTT
TRBJ2-3	.	.	TRBV3-1	CASSQVYSVGVISSTDTQYF	TGTGCCAGCAGCCAAGTTTACTCCGTGGGGGTTATCTCTAGCACAGATACGCAGTATTTT
TRBJ1-2	many	.	TRBV7-3	CASSLVIGDPANYGYTF	TGTGCCAGCAGCTTGGTTATCGGCGACCCAGCTAACTATGGCTACACCTTC
TRBJ1-1	few	TRBD1	TRBV4-3	CASSQDKGQGWVNTEAFF	TGCGCCAGCAGCCAAGATAAGGGACAGGGTTGGGTGAACACTGAAGCTTTCTTT
TRBJ2-7	few	.	TRBV6-9	CASRPGVSYEQYF	TGTGCCAGCAGGCCCGGGGTCTCCTACGAGCAGTACTTC